This TCR beta chain was identified during a study of low-dose radiotherapy and immunotherapy resistance in tumors. About the study: TRAV and TRBV primers primed cDNA for both TCRalpha and TCRbeta.

In its sample, this clonotype is medium-sized. Specified time point: before trial treatment. Germline V gives CDR1 MDHEN, CDR2 SYDVKM. The V end was cut by 6 bases, the J end by 0 bases, with 12 bases between. CDR3 size: 15 residues. A roughly 19-cycle PCR with a constant-region primer and V-primer adapter amplified TCRs. TCRdb processed the reads anew with MiXCR; each CDR3 protein has one entry. The table records about 46,000 distinct CDR3 sequences, approximately 12% of them present only once. The sequence came from a female donor with ovarian cancer. The specimen was PBMCs, collected before treatment. The rearrangement uses TRBV28 and TRBJ2-1, with D perhaps matching TRBD2 (6 bases). The CDR3 is CASSLAGSSYNEQFF. The CDR3 nucleotides read TGTGCCAGCAGCTTGGCGGGGAGCTCCTACAATGAGCAGTTCTTC.